Listed here are 13 T cell receptor beta chains from one sample, sequenced in a study of blood T cell repertoires in COVID-19. The protocol was immunoSEQ multiplex PCR, while the TCRdb copy is restricted to in-frame clones and leaves out a portion. The repertoire holds approximately 200,000 clones, with around 86% as singletons. The sequenced sample was PBMCs or T cells enriched from blood (not recorded which). All receptors come from a woman aged 25 to 39 who had recovered from COVID-19.

This rearrangement joins TRBV28 to TRBJ2-3, with a weak D call TRBD1 (5 bases). The ends were cut back, 5 bases at V and 3 bases at J, with 15 bases in the middle. From germline, CDR1 is MDHEN and CDR2 SYDVKM. The CDR3 length is 15 residues. The chain's CDR3 is CASSPGDRRTDTQYF. Written as DNA, the CDR3 is TGTGCCAGCAGTCCCGGAGACAGAAGAACAGATACGCAGTATTTT.

The chain is built from TRBV28 and TRBJ2-7; 12 bases are shared with TRBD2. Looked up from germline, CDR1 is MDHEN and CDR2 is SYDVKM. This CDR3 spans 12 amino acids. Unmatched junction bases numbered 4, after V lost 4 bases and J lost 12 bases. CDR3 bases: TGTGCCAGCAGTTCCGGACTAGCGGGAATGTACTTC. Encoded protein: CASSSGLAGMYF.

This rearrangement joins TRBV30 to TRBJ2-5, with TRBD2 matching 7 bases. V lost 4 bases to trimming and J lost 1 base; unmatched junction nucleotides: 0. Germline V gene data show CDR1 as GTSNPN and CDR2 as SVGIG (reference sequence). The CDR3 sequence is 12 residues long. CDR3 nucleotides: TGTGCCTGGACTAGCGGCCAAGAGACCCAGTACTTC. This encodes CAWTSGQETQYF.

The chain links TRBV28 to TRBJ2-1; 14 positions agree with TRBD2. The V gene's germline CDR1 is MDHEN and CDR2 SYDVKM. Trimming at V came to 3 bases and at J to 2 bases, leaving 9 bases not matched to a gene. CDR3 length equals 19 residues. The CDR3 protein is CASSLPQTSGRAAYNEQFF. CDR3 nucleotide sequence: TGTGCCAGCAGTTTGCCCCAGACTAGCGGGAGGGCTGCCTACAATGAGCAGTTCTTC.

The J gene is TRBJ2-1, the V gene TRBV29-1; TRBD2 aligns across 8 bases. This CDR3 comprises 13 residues. The V segment lost 2 bases and the J segment 6 bases; nucleotides outside the gene matches: 3. The germline V gene encodes CDR1 SQVTM and CDR2 ANQGSEA. CDR3 DNA sequence: TGCAGCGTTGAACCAGCGGGAGTCAATGAGCAGTTCTTC. This codes for CSVEPAGVNEQFF.

The gene calls are TRBV2 and TRBJ1-2; D ambiguous. V was shortened by 5 bases and J by 3 bases, with 13 bases between the two germline ends. Germline assignment: CDR1 SNHLY and CDR2 FYNNEI. CDR3 length equals 14 residues. In DNA, the CDR3 is TGTGCCAGCAGTACCGGGTTTTTGGACTATGGCTACACCTTC. Its protein is CASSTGFLDYGYTF.

The chain employs TRBV27 and TRBJ2-7; 9 nucleotides align to TRBD1. The germline CDR1 and CDR2 sequences are MNHEY and SMNVEV (reference sequence). The junction had 6 bases not matched to a gene; V was cut back by 0 bases and J by 3 bases. The CDR3 runs to 16 residues. This chain's CDR3 is CASSLSGTGRNYEQYF. The DNA of the CDR3 is TGTGCCAGCAGTTTATCCGGGACAGGGCGAAACTACGAGCAGTACTTC.

As to this clone: The sample contains more than one DNA sequence encoding this CDR3. This chain links TRBV4-1 with TRBJ1-5; D is possibly TRBD1 (6 bases). CDR3 length equals 15 residues. Germline V gene data show CDR1 as MGHRA and CDR2 as YSYEKL. V was trimmed by 0 bases and J by 4 bases, leaving 10 bases between them. The CDR3 bases are TGCGCCAGCAGCCAAGATTCAGGGGAGAATCAGCCCCAGCATTTT. Translated: CASSQDSGENQPQHF.

This clone was recorded a few times. The chain uses TRBV10-3 and TRBJ2-2, with 7 bases aligning to TRBD2. CDR1 ENHRY and CDR2 SYGVKD come from the germline V gene. This CDR3 is 16 amino acids long. J gave up 2 bases and V 10 bases, and 13 bases lay outside the gene matches. The CDR3 spells CATSREGGPNTGELFF. The CDR3 DNA reads TGTGCCACTTCAAGGGAGGGAGGGCCCAACACCGGGGAGCTGTTTTTT.

The V and J genes are TRBV28 and TRBJ2-7; D is possibly TRBD2 (7 bases). This CDR3 spans 16 amino acids. V lost 2 bases, J lost 2 bases, and 16 bases lay in between. The germline CDR1 and CDR2 sequences are MDHEN and SYDVKM. The CDR3 reads CASSLGGVGQAYEQYF. As DNA, the CDR3 is TGTGCCAGCAGTTTAGGGGGGGTGGGACAAGCCTACGAGCAGTACTTC.

The rearrangement links TRBV7-2 to TRBJ1-3; TRBD1 matches 12 bases. From germline, CDR1 is SGHTA and CDR2 FQGNSA. The junction had 7 bases not matched to a gene; V was cut back by 1 base and J by 0 bases. The CDR3 extends over 19 amino acids. CDR3: CASSLVPGQGATSGNTIYF. In DNA form, the CDR3 reads TGTGCCAGCAGCTTAGTCCCGGGACAGGGGGCTACCTCTGGAAACACCATATATTTT.

This sequence joins TRBV5-1 and TRBJ1-2, with D possibly TRBD1 on 5 matching bases. The CDR3 sequence is 13 residues long. Looked up from germline, CDR1 is SGHRS and CDR2 is YFSETQ. The V gene lost 0 bases and the J gene lost 7 bases, with 10 bases spanning the gap. CDR3 nucleotides: TGCGCCAGCAGCTTGGAGGGGAAATCTGGCTACACCTTC. Translation: CASSLEGKSGYTF. The variable domain in full, completed from reference TRBV5-1 and TRBJ1-2, reads KAGVTQTPRYLIKTRGQQVTLSCSPISGHRSVSWYQQTPGQGLQFLFEYFSETQRNKGNFPGRFSGRQFSNSRSEMNVSTLELGDSALYLCASSLEGKSGYTFGSGTRLTVV.

The chain combines TRBV19 with TRBJ2-3, with TRBD1 matching over 9 bases. CDR1 and CDR2 from the germline V gene are LNHDA and SQIVND (reference sequence). The CDR3 runs 14 residues. Germline trimming cut 6 bases from V and 5 bases from J; bases unmatched to any gene: 6. CDR3 DNA sequence: TGTGCCAGTAGCATGGGACAGGGAATAGATACGCAGTATTTT. Amino acid sequence: CASSMGQGIDTQYF.